This TCR beta chain appears in the sequencing data of a study of CD8 T cells in Susac syndrome. Study-wide points: Among people with Susac, CD8+ clonal expansion was greatest in TEMRA cells and active patients.

This CDR3 contains 13 residues. Germline lookup yields CDR1 SGDLS and CDR2 YYNGEE. V was clipped by 4 bases and J by 5 bases, with 13 bases between them. Reverse transcription of roughly 0.5 to 1 ug RNA was carried out with random hexamers. Amplification of TCR beta CDR3 across 54 Vbeta and 13 Jbeta was performed with immunoSEQ multiplex PCR. MiXCR, run by TCRdb on the immunoSEQ multiplex PCR reads, gives a single entry per CDR3 protein. Of some 140,000 distinct CDR3 sequences in the sample, 95% were seen once. As to this clonotype: Its antigen is still unknown.

The V call is TRBV9, the J call TRBJ2-7; D unclear. This TCR was recovered from a human donor with Susac syndrome. Sequenced: CD8+ T cells from PBMCs. Here the CDR3 reads CASSKTIVNEQYF. The CDR3 nucleotides read TGTGCCAGCAGCAAAACTATAGTCAACGAGCAGTACTTC.